A selection of T cell receptor beta chains follows, all from one sample in a study of blood T cell repertoires in COVID-19. Sequenced by immunoSEQ multiplex PCR; TCRdb stores in-frame clones only, minus some. The sample yields about 260,000 clones, over 75% seen once. Sequenced: PBMCs or T cells enriched from blood (not recorded which). These receptors originate from a young woman who had recovered from COVID-19. Both conserved end residues are part of each CDR3. D genes are given only for firm matches. The size of a clone is reported for some rows only, either as once, few or many, or as a class for expanded clones.

D	length	size	V	J	DNA	CDR3
NA	14	NA	TRBV30	TRBJ1-5	TGTGCCTGGAGTGTCACCGGTAGCAATCAGCCCCAGCATTTT	CAWSVTGSNQPQHF
NA	13	NA	TRBV12-3/TRBV12-4	TRBJ1-5	TGTGCCAGCAGTGGGGGACTGGGTCAGCCCCAGCATTTT	CASSGGLGQPQHF
TRBD1	15	NA	TRBV5-1	TRBJ2-7	TGCGCCAGCAGCTTGGACGGGACAGGGGGCTACGAGCAGTACTTC	CASSLDGTGGYEQYF
TRBD2	15	once	TRBV7-8	TRBJ2-1	TGTGCCAGCAGCCTGTTAGCGGGGGGGTACAATGAGCAGTTCTTC	CASSLLAGGYNEQFF
TRBD1	13	NA	TRBV18	TRBJ1-4	TGTGCCAGCTCACCACTGGGACAGGGTTCTCTGTTTTTT	CASSPLGQGSLFF
TRBD2	15	NA	TRBV3-1/TRBV3-2	TRBJ2-7	TGTGCCAGCAGCCCCAGTCCTAGCGGGGAAAACGAGCAGTACTTC	CASSPSPSGENEQYF
NA	13	NA	TRBV6-5	TRBJ2-7	TGTGCCAGCAGTTATAGGAGCTCCTACGAGCAGTACTTC	CASSYRSSYEQYF
TRBD1	13	NA	TRBV2	TRBJ2-7	TGTGCCAGCAGCGGACAGGGCTACCACGAGCAGTACTTC	CASSGQGYHEQYF
TRBD1	14	NA	TRBV10-3	TRBJ1-2	TGTGCCATCAGGACCGGGACAGGGGGCGATGGCTACACCTTC	CAIRTGTGGDGYTF
TRBD2	16	NA	TRBV4-2	TRBJ2-7	TGTGCCAGCAGCCAAGGGGATTCTAGCGGGCCCTACGAGCAGTACTTC	CASSQGDSSGPYEQYF
NA	15	NA	TRBV25-1	TRBJ2-2	TGTGCCAGCAGTGAATCGGACTTCCCCACCGGGGAGCTGTTTTTT	CASSESDFPTGELFF
NA	19	NA	TRBV5-1	TRBJ2-3	TGCGCCAGCAGCTCCGGACTCAGGATTGGGATTGGGGTCACAGATACGCAGTATTTT	CASSSGLRIGIGVTDTQYF
NA	16	NA	TRBV6-2/TRBV6-3	TRBJ2-5	TGTGCCAGCAGTTACTCGAACGCCTTCGGGGGAGAGACCCAGTACTTC	CASSYSNAFGGETQYF
NA	15	NA	TRBV28	TRBJ1-5	TGTGCCAGCAGTTTGCAACAGGGCAGCAATCAGCCCCAGCATTTT	CASSLQQGSNQPQHF
TRBD1	15	NA	TRBV28	TRBJ1-5	TGTGCCAGCAGGGTACCTGACAGGGCGGTGCAGCCCCAGCATTTT	CASRVPDRAVQPQHF
TRBD2	16	NA	TRBV27	TRBJ2-1	TGTGCCAGCAGTTTAGTAGGGGCGGGGGGTTCCAATGAGCAGTTCTTC	CASSLVGAGGSNEQFF
NA	13	NA	TRBV30	TRBJ1-1	TGTGCCTGGAGTCCCTTACAGGGTACTGAAGCTTTCTTT	CAWSPLQGTEAFF
NA	15	NA	TRBV23-1	TRBJ1-1	TGCGCCAGCAGTCGGGATCCAGGGCCGACCACTGAAGCTTTCTTT	CASSRDPGPTTEAFF
NA	11	NA	TRBV5-1	TRBJ2-1	TGCGCCAGCAGCTTTGGGGGGGAGCAGTTCTTC	CASSFGGEQFF
NA	14	NA	TRBV15	TRBJ1-5	TGTGCCACCACCGTAGGGAGGGTGGAACAGCCCCAGCATTTT	CATTVGRVEQPQHF
NA	16	NA	TRBV2	TRBJ2-7	TGTGCCACCAGTTTCTTGTCACCCGAGGGAGACTACGAGCAGTACTTC	CATSFLSPEGDYEQYF
NA	15	NA	TRBV7-9	TRBJ1-1	TGTGCCAGCAGCTTAGAATTGGGAGAGAACACTGAAGCTTTCTTT	CASSLELGENTEAFF
TRBD2	17	NA	TRBV3-1/TRBV3-2	TRBJ2-3	TGTGCCAGCAGCCAAGATAGGGCTAGCGGGGGAACAGATACGCAGTATTTT	CASSQDRASGGTDTQYF
TRBD2	17	NA	TRBV3-1/TRBV3-2	TRBJ2-1	TGTGCCAGCAGCCAAGGGCTAGCGGGGGGATCCTACAATGAGCAGTTCTTC	CASSQGLAGGSYNEQFF
NA	15	NA	TRBV2	TRBJ1-4	TGTGCCAGCAGAGCCCCGGGATGGTCAAATGAAAAACTGTTTTTT	CASRAPGWSNEKLFF
NA	15	medium-sized	TRBV11-2	TRBJ1-2	TGTGCCAGCAGCCCGGGAGGGGATTCTCACCCAGGCTACACCTTC	CASSPGGDSHPGYTF
NA	12	NA	TRBV28	TRBJ2-7	TGTGCCAGCAACGCGGGGACCTACGAGCAGTACTTC	CASNAGTYEQYF
TRBD2	21	once	TRBV6-1	TRBJ2-5	TGTGCCAGCAGTGAAGCTCTAGGGACTAGCGGGGGGTATCTACCTCAAGAGACCCAGTACTTC	CASSEALGTSGGYLPQETQYF
TRBD2	16	NA	TRBV7-7	TRBJ2-1	TGTGCTAGCAGCCCGGGACTAGCGGGGGCCTACAATGAGCAGTTCTTC	CASSPGLAGAYNEQFF
TRBD1	15	NA	TRBV11-1	TRBJ1-1	TGTGCCAGCACCATCACGACAGGGGGGGCCGCTGAAGCTTTCTTT	CASTITTGGAAEAFF
NA	17	NA	TRBV5-4	TRBJ1-6	TGTGCCAGCAGCTTGGCCGCGTGGAAATCAGAGGATTCACCCCTCCACTTT	CASSLAAWKSEDSPLHF
NA	14	NA	TRBV6-5	TRBJ1-2	TGTGCCAGCAGAGCTACAGGAGAGCGCTATGGCTACACCTTC	CASRATGERYGYTF
NA	13	NA	TRBV6-5	TRBJ2-1	TGTGCCTCCAAAAGGGCAGGGGTCAATGAGCAGTTCTTC	CASKRAGVNEQFF
TRBD2	16	NA	TRBV18	TRBJ2-3	TGTGCCAGCTCGCTTCTACTAGCGGGTAGCACAGATACGCAGTATTTT	CASSLLLAGSTDTQYF
NA	15	NA	TRBV7-2	TRBJ1-3	TGTGCCAGCAGCTTAGGGCCCGCCTCTGGAAACACCATATATTTT	CASSLGPASGNTIYF
TRBD2	18	NA	TRBV6-6	TRBJ2-7	TGTGCCAGCAGTCCGGGGACTAGCGGGGCCACAATCTCCTACGAGCAGTACTTC	CASSPGTSGATISYEQYF
TRBD1	15	NA	TRBV9	TRBJ2-7	TGTGCCAGCAGCGTCACCGGGACAGGGGGCTACGAGCAGTACTTC	CASSVTGTGGYEQYF
NA	14	NA	TRBV5-1	TRBJ1-4	TGCGCCAGCGGAGACAGCGCAACTAATGAAAAACTGTTTTTT	CASGDSATNEKLFF
TRBD1	18	NA	TRBV19	TRBJ2-6	TGTGCCAGCATAGCCCGGGACAGAGCTCTCCCTGGGGCCAACGTCCTGACTTTC	CASIARDRALPGANVLTF
NA	11	NA	TRBV4-2	TRBJ1-2	TGTGCCAGCAGCCAAGAGTCTCTCTACACCTTC	CASSQESLYTF
NA	14	NA	TRBV6-2/TRBV6-3	TRBJ1-1	TGTGCCAGCAGTAACCCGGGTTCTAGGACTGAGGCTTTCTTT	CASSNPGSRTEAFF
NA	16	NA	TRBV15	TRBJ1-5	TGTGCCACCAGCAGAGAAACTCAGCGGGCAGATCAGCCCCAGCATTTT	CATSRETQRADQPQHF
NA	15	NA	TRBV5-8	TRBJ2-1	TGTGCCAGCAGCTGGGGGCCGGAAATAGGCAATGAGCAGTTCTTC	CASSWGPEIGNEQFF
NA	10	NA	TRBV4-1	TRBJ2-1	TGCGCCAGTGGCCACAATGAGCAGTTCTTC	CASGHNEQFF
TRBD1	19	NA	TRBV23-1	TRBJ2-7	TGCGCCAGCAGTCAGCGGCCTTCGGGACAGGGGGCTAGAAACTACGAGCAGTACTTC	CASSQRPSGQGARNYEQYF
TRBD2	16	once	TRBV9	TRBJ2-7	TGTGCCAGCAGCTTAACAAGCGGGGGCGATCCGAGGGAGCAGTACTTC	CASSLTSGGDPREQYF
NA	13	few	TRBV5-4	TRBJ2-1	TGTGCCAGCAGCTTGAGCCCACCGAATGAGCAGTTCTTC	CASSLSPPNEQFF
TRBD2	15	NA	TRBV5-4	TRBJ2-3	TGTGCCAGCAGCAACCTACTAGCGGGGACAGATACGCAGTATTTT	CASSNLLAGTDTQYF
NA	16	NA	TRBV5-1	TRBJ1-3	TGCGCCAGCAGCTTAACAGGGTCTGAAGCTGGAAACACCATATATTTT	CASSLTGSEAGNTIYF